The 22 T cell receptor beta chains given below trace back to one sample, sequenced in a study of T-cell memory formation after mild COVID-19. One entry per CDR3 protein, called by TCRdb with MiXCR from the 5' RACE reads. The table records hundreds of thousands of distinct CDR3 sequences, 15% to 20% of them present only once. The sample comprised PBMCs or a T cell subset sorted from them (not recorded which). These receptors were obtained from a man aged 18-30 years who had mild COVID-19 (a few samples of this study predate the infection). Cell type and time point are not known.

This clonotype was recorded a few times. The genes are TRBV20-1 and TRBJ1-5; D might be TRBD1 (6 bases). This CDR3 has 16 residues. V was shortened by 3 bases and J by 0 bases, with 15 bases between the two germline ends. Germline-derived CDR1 and CDR2 are DFQATT and SNEGSKA (reference sequence). The DNA of the CDR3 is TGCAGTGCTAGGGGCCGGACAGAAAGTAGCAATCAGCCCCAGCATTTT. Translation gives CSARGRTESSNQPQHF.

The V call is TRBV6-5, the J call TRBJ2-1; unclear D gene. Germline V gives CDR1 MNHEY, CDR2 SVGAGI. CDR3 length: 10 residues. V was pared by 11 bases and J by 4 bases, with 6 bases between. The CDR3 DNA reads TGTGCCCCCTTGTACAATGAGCAGTTCTTC. Amino acid sequence: CAPLYNEQFF.

This rearrangement joins TRBV12-3 or TRBV12-4 to TRBJ2-7, with 8 bases matching TRBD1. CDR3 size: 13 residues. Trimming cost V 4 bases and J 3 bases; bases outside gene matches: 2. CDR3 sequence: CASSYDRGYEQYF. The CDR3 bases are TGTGCCAGCAGTTACGACAGGGGCTACGAGCAGTACTTC.

This clonotype was detected a few times. This chain links TRBV6-2 or TRBV6-3 with TRBJ2-1; D not certain. V was clipped by 8 bases and J by 6 bases, with 14 bases between them. The CDR3 is 13 residues long. Germline CDR1 MNHEY, CDR2 SVGEGT. The CDR3, as DNA: TGTGCCAGCCGAGATGATCCTTCCAATGAGCAGTTCTTC. Translated, it gives CASRDDPSNEQFF.

The chain links TRBV7-2 to TRBJ1-4; D not certain. This CDR3 spans 12 amino acids. V was pared by 2 bases and J by 7 bases, with 5 bases between. Germline V lookup: CDR1 SGHTA, CDR2 FQGNSA. The CDR3 nucleotides are TGTGCCAGCAGCTTATATTGTGAAAAACTGTTTTTT. Protein product: CASSLYCEKLFF.

The V gene is TRBV28, the J gene TRBJ1-4; 9 bases agree with TRBD1. The V segment lost 4 bases and the J segment 10 bases; nucleotides outside the gene matches: 7. The germline V gene encodes CDR1 MDHEN and CDR2 SYDVKM. The CDR3 runs to 14 residues. CDR3 sequence (DNA): TGTGCCAGCAGTTCCCTGGACAGGGGCGGAAAACTGTTTTTT. It translates to CASSSLDRGGKLFF. The entire variable domain, with the rest obtained from reference TRBV28 and TRBJ1-4, is as follows: DVKVTQSSRYLVKRTGEKVFLECVQDMDHENMFWYRQDPGLGLRLIYFSYDVKMKEKGDIPEGYSVSREKKERFSLILESASTNQTSMYLCASSSLDRGGKLFFGSGTQLSVL.

CDR3 DNA sequence: TGTGCCAGCAATCAGGACAGGGAACCCTATGGCTACACCTTC. It specifies CASNQDREPYGYTF. This sequence joins TRBV12-3 or TRBV12-4 and TRBJ1-2, with TRBD1 matching 8 bases. The CDR3 length is 14 residues. With V trimmed by 7 bases and J by 4 bases, 8 bases remained unmatched.

This clonotype was counted between two and nine times. The genes are TRBV20-1 and TRBJ2-1, with TRBD2 matching over 8 bases. V shed 5 bases and J 6 bases; nucleotides not matched to a gene: 6. The CDR3 has 13 residues. Germline CDR1 reads DFQATT; CDR2 reads SNEGSKA (reference sequence). The CDR3 here is CSAGLAVGNEQFF. The CDR3 DNA follows: TGCAGTGCTGGACTAGCCGTTGGCAATGAGCAGTTCTTC.

This clonotype was detected a few times. J is TRBJ2-5 and V is TRBV5-1, with 7 bases identical to TRBD1. There are 13 residues in the CDR3. Germline trimming cut 3 bases from V and 7 bases from J; bases unmatched to any gene: 6. CDR1 and CDR2 (germline): SGHRS, YFSETQ. The CDR3 nucleotides are TGCGCCAGCAGCTCCCAGGGGGACGGGACCCAGTACTTC. Amino acid sequence: CASSSQGDGTQYF.

The chain is built from TRBV11-2 and TRBJ1-4; D is possibly TRBD1 (6 bases). The CDR3 loop spans 15 amino acids. Trimming cost V 5 bases and J 7 bases, with 17 bases left between them. Germline V lookup: CDR1 SGHAT, CDR2 FQNNGV. The CDR3: CASSPRGGISEKLFF. Here the CDR3 DNA reads TGTGCCAGCAGCCCAAGGGGGGGGATTTCTGAAAAACTGTTTTTT.

The chain employs TRBV7-9 and TRBJ1-2; tentative D call: TRBD1 (5 bases). There are 14 residues in the CDR3. Between the trimmed V and J ends, which lost 2 bases and 3 bases, there was a span of 10 bases. From germline, CDR1 is SEHNR and CDR2 FQNEAQ (reference sequence). For the CDR3, the DNA is TGTGCCAGCAGCTTACTGGGGGACGACTATGGCTACACCTTC. This codes for CASSLLGDDYGYTF.

V and J are TRBV27 and TRBJ2-2; TRBD1 matches at 8 bases. Germline values: CDR1 MNHEY, CDR2 SMNVEV (reference sequence). V dropped 4 bases and J dropped 3; count of bases not matched to a gene: 10. There are 17 residues in the CDR3. The CDR3 nucleotides are TGTGCCAGCAGTTCTACCCCCGGGACAGGCTACACCGGGGAGCTGTTTTTT. It specifies CASSSTPGTGYTGELFF.

This clonotype was seen repeatedly, ten times or more. The chain has TRBV7-3 and TRBJ2-2; D gene unclear. V lost 4 bases and J lost 0, with 9 bases in between. Looked up from germline, CDR1 is SGHTA and CDR2 is FQGTGA. The CDR3 is 15 amino acids. The CDR3 DNA sequence: TGTGCCAGCAGCTCGACTCCTTCGAACACCGGGGAGCTGTTTTTT. Translated: CASSSTPSNTGELFF.

V gene TRBV6-6 combines with J gene TRBJ2-3; 9 nucleotides line up with TRBD1. Germline V gives CDR1 MNHNY, CDR2 SVGAGI (reference sequence). There are 16 residues in the CDR3. With V trimmed by 2 bases and J by 0 bases, 3 bases remained unmatched. The CDR3 region has the DNA TGTGCCAGCAGTTACGGACAGGGGTTAAGCACAGATACGCAGTATTTT. This translates into CASSYGQGLSTDTQYF.

This clonotype was picked up a small number of times. The rearrangement links TRBV18 to TRBJ1-6, with D unresolved. The length of the CDR3 is 13 residues. Germline V gene data show CDR1 as KGHSH and CDR2 as LQKENI. The V end was cut by 1 base, the J end by 10 bases, with 8 bases between. The CDR3 DNA is TGTGCCAGCTCACCACTTCTAGAATCACCCCTCCACTTT. Protein: CASSPLLESPLHF.

CDR3 amino acids: CASSSGLDGTQYF. The CDR3 nucleotides read TGTGCCAGCAGTTCTGGACTAGACGGGACCCAGTACTTC. V usage is TRBV12-3 or TRBV12-4 and J usage is TRBJ2-5; 7 nucleotides match TRBD2. The CDR3 has 13 residues. Trimming cost V 4 bases and J 7 bases; bases outside gene matches: 6.

The chain carries TRBV6-5 and TRBJ2-7; D tentatively reads TRBD1 or TRBD2 (5 bases each). The germline V gene has CDR1 MNHEY and CDR2 SVGAGI. V dropped 0 bases and J dropped 6 bases, with 18 bases sitting between them. CDR3 length: 16 amino acids. CDR3 protein: CASSYSIGTAPREQYF. The DNA of the CDR3 is TGTGCCAGCAGTTACTCGATCGGGACCGCGCCCCGCGAGCAGTACTTC.

This clonotype came up a few times. The genes are TRBV12-3 or TRBV12-4 and TRBJ1-1; D unresolved. The germline V and J ends were trimmed by 11 bases and 4 bases, with 8 bases remaining between them. The CDR3 has 10 amino acids. As DNA, the CDR3 is TGTGCCCTGGGAGCCACTGAAGCTTTCTTT. Translating it yields CALGATEAFF.

The chain has TRBV5-4 and TRBJ1-1, with 7 positions matching TRBD1. This CDR3 region has 15 residues. The junction had 7 bases not matched to a gene; V was cut back by 4 bases and J by 1 base. The germline gives CDR1 SGHNT, CDR2 YYREEE (reference sequence). This chain's CDR3 is CASSVQGLGNTEAFF. The DNA for the CDR3 is TGTGCCAGCAGCGTACAGGGGTTGGGGAACACTGAAGCTTTCTTT.

This chain joins TRBV7-2 and TRBJ2-5; D gene uncertain. From germline, CDR1 is SGHTA and CDR2 FQGNSA. V was cut by 1 base and J by 3 bases, with 6 bases left in between. The CDR3 has 13 amino acids. CDR3 bases: TGTGCCAGCAGCTTAGGGATAGAAGAGACCCAGTACTTC. Encoded protein: CASSLGIEETQYF.

V gene TRBV6-2 or TRBV6-3 combines with J gene TRBJ2-3; maybe TRBD1 (6 bases). The V gene's germline CDR1 is MNHEY and CDR2 SVGEGT. V was cut by 5 bases and J by 4 bases, with 10 bases left in between. This CDR3 has 13 residues. In DNA form, the CDR3 reads TGTGCCAGCAGTGATCAGGGGTCAGATACGCAGTATTTT. Its translation is CASSDQGSDTQYF.

The J gene is TRBJ1-2, the V gene TRBV10-3, with D possibly matching TRBD1 (6 bases). V was clipped by 4 bases and J by 4 bases, with 13 bases between them. The CDR3 is made up of 14 amino acids. Per the germline V gene, CDR1 is ENHRY and CDR2 is SYGVKD. CDR3 coding DNA: TGTGCCATCAGTGTAGAACAGGGATCCTATGGCTACACCTTC. Protein product: CAISVEQGSYGYTF.